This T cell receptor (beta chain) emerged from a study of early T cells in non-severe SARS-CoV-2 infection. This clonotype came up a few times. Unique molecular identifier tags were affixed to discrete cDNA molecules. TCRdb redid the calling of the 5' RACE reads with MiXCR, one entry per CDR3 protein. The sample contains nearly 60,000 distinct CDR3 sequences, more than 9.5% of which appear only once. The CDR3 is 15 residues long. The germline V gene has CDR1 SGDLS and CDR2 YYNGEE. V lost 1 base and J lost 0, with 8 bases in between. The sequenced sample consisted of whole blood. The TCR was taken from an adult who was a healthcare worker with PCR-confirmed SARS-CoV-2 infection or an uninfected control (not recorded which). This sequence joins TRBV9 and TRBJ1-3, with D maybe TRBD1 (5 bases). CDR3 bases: TGTGCCAGCAGCGTATGGGGGGACTCTGGAAACACCATATATTTT. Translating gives CASSVWGDSGNTIYF.